A selection of T cell receptor beta chains follows, all from one sample in a study of blood T cells in healthy people across ages. TCRdb recomputed calls from the 5' RACE reads with MiXCR, one row per CDR3 protein. The table shows about 400,000 distinct CDR3 sequences, with roughly half occurring only once. The sample taken for sequencing was blood. The receptors originated from a man aged 60-69 years in good health. Both conserved end residues are part of each CDR3. A D gene is named only where the DNA matches it firmly. Expanded clones are given a class, and other clones once, few, many or no size at all.

J gene | V gene | clone size | D gene | CDR3 DNA | CDR3 protein
TRBJ2-5 | TRBV6-5 | few | NA | TGTGCCAGCAGTCGGACAGTTCAAGAGACCCAGTACTTC | CASSRTVQETQYF
TRBJ2-3 | TRBV6-5 | few | NA | TGTGCCAGCAGTTACTCCTCTGCGAGGGCCGGGTCCACAGATACGCAGTATTTT | CASSYSSARAGSTDTQYF
TRBJ2-5 | TRBV7-9 | NA | NA | TGTGCCAGCAGCTTGACAGTAGGGCAGGAGACCCAGTACTTC | CASSLTVGQETQYF
TRBJ2-7 | TRBV20-1 | NA | TRBD2 | TGCAGTGCGGGAGCGGGGGACCTACCCTACGAGCAGTACTTC | CSAGAGDLPYEQYF
TRBJ1-2 | TRBV7-9 | NA | NA | TGTGCCAGCAGCGCCTTGACAGAGAACTATGGCTACACCTTC | CASSALTENYGYTF
TRBJ2-1 | TRBV20-1 | NA | TRBD1 | TGCAGTGCCCCCGGACAGGGGGATTGCAATGAGCAGTTCTTC | CSAPGQGDCNEQFF
TRBJ2-7 | TRBV12-3/TRBV12-4 | NA | TRBD2 | TGTGCCAGCGGGCGGGAGCTTTACTACGAGCAGTACTTC | CASGRELYYEQYF
TRBJ2-7 | TRBV12-3/TRBV12-4 | NA | NA | TGTGCCAGCAGTGGCCAGTTTGGGCGGGCGGGCTACGAGCAGTACTTC | CASSGQFGRAGYEQYF
TRBJ2-2 | TRBV29-1 | NA | TRBD1 | TGCAGCGTAGTTTCGACAGGGTCGGACGGGGAGCTGTTTTTT | CSVVSTGSDGELFF
TRBJ1-5 | TRBV29-1 | NA | TRBD1 | TGCAGCGTAACAACAGGGGGGGATCAGCCCCAGCATTTT | CSVTTGGDQPQHF
TRBJ2-7 | TRBV20-1 | NA | TRBD1 | TGCAGTGCTAGAGAGGACAGGGGGCTCGTCTACGAGCAGTACTTC | CSAREDRGLVYEQYF
TRBJ2-7 | TRBV12-3/TRBV12-4 | once | TRBD1 | TGTGCCAGCAGTTCCATCCTCCGGGACAGGGGTATGTACGAGCAGTACTTC | CASSSILRDRGMYEQYF
TRBJ2-7 | TRBV5-1 | many | TRBD1 | TGCGCCAGCAGCAGGAAACAGGGGGTTCTCCCTAACGAGCAGTACTTC | CASSRKQGVLPNEQYF
TRBJ2-5 | TRBV5-1 | NA | NA | TGCGCCAGCAGCCCGACGACTAGTGGGGGAGAGACCCAGTACTTC | CASSPTTSGGETQYF
TRBJ2-3 | TRBV6-1 | NA | TRBD1 | TGTGCCAGCAAGGACAGGGTAGGCACAGATACGCAGTATTTT | CASKDRVGTDTQYF
TRBJ1-2 | TRBV20-1 | many | NA | TGCAGTGCTAGAGTTAGAAACGGCTATGGCTACACCTTC | CSARVRNGYGYTF
TRBJ2-5 | TRBV6-2/TRBV6-3 | once | NA | TGTGCCAGCCCCTCCAAAGAGACCCAGTACTTC | CASPSKETQYF
TRBJ2-3 | TRBV12-3/TRBV12-4 | NA | NA | TGTGCCAGCAGGCCTTGGAGGCCGACAGATACGCAGTATTTT | CASRPWRPTDTQYF
TRBJ2-1 | TRBV12-3/TRBV12-4 | few | NA | TGTGCCAGCAGTTTTTCAGCTAGAAAGTTCTTC | CASSFSARKFF
TRBJ2-5 | TRBV5-1 | few | TRBD2 | TGCGCCAGCAGCTTGGGGACTAGCCCCTTCCGGCAAGAGACCCAGTACTTC | CASSLGTSPFRQETQYF
TRBJ2-3 | TRBV11-2 | NA | NA | TGTGCCAGCATATTAGGGGGGGCCTTCCTCACAGATACGCAGTATTTT | CASILGGAFLTDTQYF
TRBJ2-7 | TRBV7-9 | once | NA | TGTGCCAGCAGCTTACGGACGTGCTACGAGCAGTACTTC | CASSLRTCYEQYF
TRBJ2-5 | TRBV5-1 | few | NA | TGCGCCAGCAGCTTGGAGGGGTTGGATCGAGAGACCCAGTACTTC | CASSLEGLDRETQYF
TRBJ2-2 | TRBV20-1 | NA | TRBD2 | TGCAGTGCTCAAGGACTAGCGGGGGGTTCGGGGCCCGGGGAGCTGTTTTTT | CSAQGLAGGSGPGELFF
TRBJ2-7 | TRBV6-2/TRBV6-3 | NA | NA | TGTGCCAACAGTTACAGGACAACCTACGAGCAGTACTTC | CANSYRTTYEQYF
TRBJ2-7 | TRBV29-1 | NA | TRBD1 | TGCAGCGTCACGGACAGGGTTGGTTACGAGCAGTACTTC | CSVTDRVGYEQYF
TRBJ1-5 | TRBV10-3 | NA | NA | TGTGCCATAGCAGGGACCAATCAGCCCCAGCATTTT | CAIAGTNQPQHF
TRBJ2-7 | TRBV29-1 | NA | TRBD1 | TGCAGCGTTCAGGACAGGGGAGGCGAGCAGTACTTC | CSVQDRGGEQYF
TRBJ2-2 | TRBV6-5 | few | NA | TGTGCCAGCAGTTACCGGCGGGGGGAGCTGTTTTTT | CASSYRRGELFF
TRBJ2-1 | TRBV7-9 | NA | NA | TGTGCCAGCAGCGTAGCCGGGCCCCACAATGAGCAGTTCTTC | CASSVAGPHNEQFF
TRBJ2-3 | TRBV12-3/TRBV12-4 | NA | NA | TGTGCCAGCAGTTCCCCGACTACGAGCACAGATACGCAGTATTTT | CASSSPTTSTDTQYF
TRBJ2-5 | TRBV24-1 | NA | NA | TGTGCCACCAGCGATTTGCGTCCTCAAGAGACCCAGTACTTC | CATSDLRPQETQYF
TRBJ2-5 | TRBV5-6 | NA | TRBD2 | TGTGCCAGCAGCTCCCGGACTAGCAACTCCCTATGGACCCAGTACTTC | CASSSRTSNSLWTQYF
TRBJ2-7 | TRBV10-3 | few | TRBD1 | TGTGCCATCAGGAAGACAGGGAATGAGCAGTACTTC | CAIRKTGNEQYF
TRBJ2-3 | TRBV20-1 | NA | TRBD1 | TGCAGTGCTCAGGGGTATAGGGGAGTGGGACAGATCACAGATACGCAGTATTTT | CSAQGYRGVGQITDTQYF
TRBJ2-7 | TRBV7-9 | NA | TRBD2 | TGCGCCAGCCGGAGCGGGCTAGCGGACTCCTACAATGAGCAGTACTTC | CASRSGLADSYNEQYF
TRBJ2-7 | TRBV7-2 | few | NA | TGTGCCAGCAGCCAACTTCAGGGTTTCGAGCAGTACTTC | CASSQLQGFEQYF
TRBJ1-6 | TRBV20-1 | many | NA | TGCAGTGCTGGTGGCGGGAATTCACCCCTCCACTTT | CSAGGGNSPLHF
TRBJ2-7 | TRBV4-2 | NA | TRBD2 | TGTGCCAGCAGCCAAGATTTAGCGGGGGCCGCCTACGAGCAGTACTTC | CASSQDLAGAAYEQYF
TRBJ2-3 | TRBV28 | NA | NA | TGTGCCAGCAGTTTCCCAGGGCATACGCAGTATTTT | CASSFPGHTQYF
TRBJ2-1 | TRBV6-5 | NA | NA | TGTGCCAGCAGTGCGGACGTGGGGCAGTTCTTC | CASSADVGQFF
TRBJ2-1 | TRBV6-5 | once | NA | TGTGCCAGCAGTTCCCTGGTCGGGAGCGGGTCCAATGAGCAGTTCTTC | CASSSLVGSGSNEQFF
TRBJ1-2 | TRBV7-9 | NA | NA | TGTGCCAGCAGCGTAGTCTCGGAGGGGGGCTACACCTTC | CASSVVSEGGYTF
TRBJ2-7 | TRBV7-2 | NA | NA | TGTGCCAGCAGCCCCGGGACCCCTTACGAGCAGTACTTC | CASSPGTPYEQYF
TRBJ2-7 | TRBV6-5 | once | TRBD1 | TGTGCCAGCAGTTCCGCCCAGGGGGCCCACGAGCAGTACTTC | CASSSAQGAHEQYF
TRBJ2-2 | TRBV2 | few | NA | TGTGCCAGCAGTGAAGCGTCGGGACCCACCGGGGAGCTGTTTTTT | CASSEASGPTGELFF
TRBJ2-3 | TRBV5-6 | NA | NA | TGTGCCAGCAGCCCCCTTCCAAGAGATATGCAGTATTTT | CASSPLPRDMQYF
TRBJ2-1 | TRBV28 | NA | TRBD2 | TGTGCCAGCGTCATGGGACTAGGCGACAATGAGCAGTTCTTC | CASVMGLGDNEQFF
TRBJ2-7 | TRBV6-1 | NA | NA | TGTGCCAGCAGTGCAGGGGGGAACTACGAGCAGTACTTC | CASSAGGNYEQYF
TRBJ1-2 | TRBV4-3 | NA | NA | TGCACCAGCAGCCAAGATGCATGGCGGGTAGATGGCTACACCTTC | CTSSQDAWRVDGYTF
TRBJ2-7 | TRBV7-6 | few | TRBD1 | TGTGCCAGCAGCGACCGGACAGGGTCGGGGGAGCAGTACTTC | CASSDRTGSGEQYF
TRBJ2-5 | TRBV7-9 | many | NA | TGTGCCACCGATCGAGCGTCAGAGACCCAGTACTTC | CATDRASETQYF
TRBJ2-3 | TRBV20-1 | few | TRBD2 | TGCAGTGCTCCCCGCGGGAGGGGTCGTACGCAGTATTTT | CSAPRGRGRTQYF
TRBJ1-6 | TRBV20-1 | few | TRBD1 | TGCAGTGCTAAAGACAGGGGAAACTCACCCCTCCACTTT | CSAKDRGNSPLHF
TRBJ2-7 | TRBV27 | NA | NA | TGTGCCAGCAGTGTGCTCGGTTACTACGAGCAGTACTTC | CASSVLGYYEQYF
TRBJ2-5 | TRBV6-1 | few | NA | TGTGCCAGCATCGAAACCCCCAGGCCCGGGGAGACCCAGTACTTC | CASIETPRPGETQYF
TRBJ1-6 | TRBV3-1 | NA | NA | TGTGCCAGCAGCCAAGGGTGGGAAACCCATAATTCACCCCTCCACTTT | CASSQGWETHNSPLHF
TRBJ1-4 | TRBV24-1 | NA | NA | TGTGCCACCAGTGATTTAGGGCAGGCCGCCGGAAATGAAAAACTGTTTTTT | CATSDLGQAAGNEKLFF